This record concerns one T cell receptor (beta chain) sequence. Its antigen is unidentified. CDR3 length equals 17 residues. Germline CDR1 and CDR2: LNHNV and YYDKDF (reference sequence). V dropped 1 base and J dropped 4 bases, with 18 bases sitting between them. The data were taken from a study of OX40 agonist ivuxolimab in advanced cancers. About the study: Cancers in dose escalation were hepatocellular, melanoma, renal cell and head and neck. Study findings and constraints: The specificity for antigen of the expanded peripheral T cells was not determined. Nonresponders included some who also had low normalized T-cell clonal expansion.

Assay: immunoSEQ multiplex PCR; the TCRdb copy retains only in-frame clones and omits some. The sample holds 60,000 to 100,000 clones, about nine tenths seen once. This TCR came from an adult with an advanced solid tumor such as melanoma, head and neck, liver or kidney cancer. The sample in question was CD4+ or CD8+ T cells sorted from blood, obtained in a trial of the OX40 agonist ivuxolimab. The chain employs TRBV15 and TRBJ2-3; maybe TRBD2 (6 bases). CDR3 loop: CATSRGNSGVSADTQYF. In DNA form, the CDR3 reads TGTGCCACCAGCAGAGGGAACTCGGGAGTGTCGGCAGATACGCAGTATTTT.